This TCR beta chain came from a study of STAT3 mutations in large granular lymphocyte leukemia. Study observations and caveats: In T-cell large granular lymphocyte leukemia, about half of patients showed multiple immunodominant subclonotypes.

In this sample, this clone turned up a few times. What it recognizes is unknown. Generated by immunoSEQ multiplex PCR, the TCRdb table keeps only in-frame clones and is missing some. Here the sample spans roughly 4,200 clones, approximately 72% being singletons. The germline V gene encodes CDR1 SGHRS and CDR2 YFSETQ. The CDR3 covers 14 residues. V lost 0 bases to trimming and J lost 6 bases; unmatched junction nucleotides: 3. Sequenced input: peripheral blood mononuclear cells. V gene TRBV5-1 combines with J gene TRBJ2-7; 10 bases line up with TRBD1. This sequence was found in a man aged 60 to 69 with T-cell large granular lymphocyte leukemia. Some clones in this sample may be carry-over from other donors' samples. The CDR3 protein is CASSLGDRGSEQYV. In DNA, the CDR3 is TGCGCCAGCAGCTTGGGGGACAGGGGCTCCGAGCAGTACGTC.